The present T cell receptor beta chain was sequenced within a study of beta chain features in type 1 diabetes. Sequencing targeted expressed TCRB transcripts, as all isolated RNA had been reverse transcribed. This table comes from immunoSEQ multiplex PCR, and its TCRdb copy is limited to in-frame clones, with some not included. This table has a few hundred thousand clones, roughly an eighth appearing once. A word on this clone: Its antigen is currently unknown.

The study, taken as a whole, reports: There was a possibility that cDNA sequencing over-represented cells with high TCR expression. Shortening that was moderate but significant affected the TCRB CDR3s of Type 1 diabetes patients in all four CD4+ subsets. VDJ junctions in type 1 diabetes patients carried more deletions and fewer insertions.

Trimming took 1 base from V and 0 from J, leaving 14 bases between them. The CDR3 length is 17 residues. CDR1 and CDR2 (germline): SGHTA, FQGNSA. The source material was naive CD4+ T cells from blood. The chain joins TRBV7-2 to TRBJ2-3, with D possibly TRBD2 on 5 matching bases. The source of this sequence is a woman aged 18-35 years with type 1 diabetes. CDR3 in DNA: TGTGCCAGCAGCTTAGGACGGAGCGGAAAAAGCACAGATACGCAGTATTTT. Protein sequence: CASSLGRSGKSTDTQYF.